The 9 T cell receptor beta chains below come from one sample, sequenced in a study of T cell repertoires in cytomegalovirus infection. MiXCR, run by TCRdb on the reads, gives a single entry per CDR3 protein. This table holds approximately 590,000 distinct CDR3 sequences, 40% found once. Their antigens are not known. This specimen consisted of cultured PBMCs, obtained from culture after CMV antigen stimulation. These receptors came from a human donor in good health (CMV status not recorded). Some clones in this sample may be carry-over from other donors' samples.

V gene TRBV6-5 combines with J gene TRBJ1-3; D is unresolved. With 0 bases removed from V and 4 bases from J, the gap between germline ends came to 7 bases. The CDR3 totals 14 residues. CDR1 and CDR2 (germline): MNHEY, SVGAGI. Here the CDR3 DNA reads TGTGCCAGCAGTTACTCACGGACCGGAAACACCATATATTTT. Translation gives CASSYSRTGNTIYF.

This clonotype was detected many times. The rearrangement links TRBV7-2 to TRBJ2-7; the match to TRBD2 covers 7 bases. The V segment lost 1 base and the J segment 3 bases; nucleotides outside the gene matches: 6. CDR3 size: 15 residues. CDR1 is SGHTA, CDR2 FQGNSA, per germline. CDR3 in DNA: TGTGCCAGCAGCTTAGGGGGGGAGGGCCGCTACGAGCAGTACTTC. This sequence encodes CASSLGGEGRYEQYF.

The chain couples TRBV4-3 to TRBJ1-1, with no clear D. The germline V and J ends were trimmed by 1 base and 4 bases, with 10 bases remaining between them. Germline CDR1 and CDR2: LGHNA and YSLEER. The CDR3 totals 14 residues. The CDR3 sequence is CASSQVQVTTEAFF. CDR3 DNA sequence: TGCGCCAGCAGCCAAGTCCAGGTAACCACTGAAGCTTTCTTT.

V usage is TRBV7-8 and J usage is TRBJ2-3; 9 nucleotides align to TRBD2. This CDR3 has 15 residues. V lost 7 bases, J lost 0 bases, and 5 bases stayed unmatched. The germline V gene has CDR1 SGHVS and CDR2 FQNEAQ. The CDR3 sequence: CASIVTSGSTDTQYF. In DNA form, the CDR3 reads TGTGCCAGCATAGTGACTAGCGGAAGCACAGATACGCAGTATTTT.

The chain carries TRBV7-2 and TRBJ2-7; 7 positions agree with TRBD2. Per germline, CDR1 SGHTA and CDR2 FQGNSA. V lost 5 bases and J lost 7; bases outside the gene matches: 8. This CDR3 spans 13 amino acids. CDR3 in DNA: TGTGCCAGCAGCAATAGCGGTAGCGGGGAGCAGTACTTC. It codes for CASSNSGSGEQYF.

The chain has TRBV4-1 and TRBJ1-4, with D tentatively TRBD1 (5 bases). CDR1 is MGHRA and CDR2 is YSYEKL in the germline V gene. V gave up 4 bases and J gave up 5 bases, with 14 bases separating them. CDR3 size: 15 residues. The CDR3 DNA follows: TGCGCCAGCAGCCCTCGGGGCCTGGGGAATGAAAAACTGTTTTTT. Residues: CASSPRGLGNEKLFF.

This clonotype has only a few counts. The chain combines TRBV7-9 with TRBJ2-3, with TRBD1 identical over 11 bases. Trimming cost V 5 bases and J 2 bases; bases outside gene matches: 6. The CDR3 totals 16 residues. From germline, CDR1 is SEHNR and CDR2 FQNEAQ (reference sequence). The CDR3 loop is CASSARTGGLTDTQYF. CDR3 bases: TGTGCCAGCAGCGCACGGACAGGGGGCCTCACAGATACGCAGTATTTT. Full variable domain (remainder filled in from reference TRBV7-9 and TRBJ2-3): DTGVSQNPRHKITKRGQNVTFRCDPISEHNRLYWYRQTLGQGPEFLTYFQNEAQLEKSRLLSDRFSAERPKGSFSTLEIQRTEQGDSAMYLCASSARTGGLTDTQYFGPGTRLTVL.

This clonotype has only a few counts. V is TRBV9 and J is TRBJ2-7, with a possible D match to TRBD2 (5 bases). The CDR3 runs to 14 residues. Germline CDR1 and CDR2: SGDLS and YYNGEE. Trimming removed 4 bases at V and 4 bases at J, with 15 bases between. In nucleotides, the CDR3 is TGTGCCAGCAGCCCCCGGGTCGGGGTTTACGAGCAGTACTTC. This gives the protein CASSPRVGVYEQYF.

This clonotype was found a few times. CDR3 region: CASSPGQGVDEQYF. The CDR3 nucleotides read TGTGCCAGCAGTCCGGGACAGGGGGTAGATGAGCAGTACTTC. The chain links TRBV27 to TRBJ2-7; 11 nucleotides match TRBD1. The CDR3 is made up of 14 amino acids. Trimming took 5 bases from V and 7 from J; bases not matched to a gene: 7. Per germline, CDR1 MNHEY and CDR2 SMNVEV (reference sequence).